The present T cell receptor (beta chain) was sequenced within a study of intratumoral heterogeneity in liver cancer. Sampled areas showed no macroscopic necrosis or hemorrhage. The table came from immunoSEQ multiplex PCR; TCRdb's copy has only in-frame clones and leaves some out. The data show over 20,000 clones, just under 75% seen once. The CDR3 contains 15 residues. Germline CDR1 reads MNHEY; CDR2 reads SMNVEV (reference sequence). V lost 4 bases, J lost 3 bases, and 1 base stayed unmatched. The material sequenced was tumor-adjacent normal tissue, taken before any cancer treatment. This clonotype originated in a woman aged 70-85 years with hepatocellular carcinoma. The V call is TRBV27, the J call TRBJ2-2; 11 nucleotides align to TRBD2. Written as DNA, the CDR3 is TGTGCCAGCAGTTCTAGCGGGAGGTACACCGGGGAGCTGTTTTTT. Its protein is CASSSSGRYTGELFF.